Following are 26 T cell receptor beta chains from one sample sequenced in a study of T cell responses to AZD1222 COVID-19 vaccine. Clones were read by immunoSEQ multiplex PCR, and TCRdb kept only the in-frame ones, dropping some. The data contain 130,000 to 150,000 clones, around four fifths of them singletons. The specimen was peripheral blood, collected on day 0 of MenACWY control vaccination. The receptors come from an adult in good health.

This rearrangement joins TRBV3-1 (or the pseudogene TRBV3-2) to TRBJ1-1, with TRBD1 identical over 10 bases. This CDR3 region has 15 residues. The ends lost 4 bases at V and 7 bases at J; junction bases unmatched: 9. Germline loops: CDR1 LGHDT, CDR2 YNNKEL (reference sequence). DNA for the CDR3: TGTGCCAGCAGCCGTTCTGAGACAGGGGGCTTTGAAGCTTTCTTT. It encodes CASSRSETGGFEAFF.

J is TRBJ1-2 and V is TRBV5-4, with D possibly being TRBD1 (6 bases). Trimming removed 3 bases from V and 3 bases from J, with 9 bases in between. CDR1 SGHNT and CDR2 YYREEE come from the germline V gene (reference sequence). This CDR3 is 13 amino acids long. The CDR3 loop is CASSSQGYYGYTF. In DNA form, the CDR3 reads TGTGCCAGCAGCTCCCAGGGGTACTATGGCTACACCTTC.

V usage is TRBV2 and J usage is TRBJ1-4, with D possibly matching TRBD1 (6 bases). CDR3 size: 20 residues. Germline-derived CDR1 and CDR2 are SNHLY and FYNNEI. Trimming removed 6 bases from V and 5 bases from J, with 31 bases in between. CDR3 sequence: CASRTRLDRMGTVANEKLFF. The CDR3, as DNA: TGTGCCAGCAGGACTCGGCTCGACAGGATGGGGACTGTTGCCAATGAAAAACTGTTTTTT.

The CDR3, as DNA: TGTGCCAGCAGCTCCCCGGGACAGGGAAACACCATATATTTT. Protein sequence: CASSSPGQGNTIYF. V usage is TRBV7-2 and J usage is TRBJ1-3, with 7 positions matching TRBD1. The CDR3 is 14 amino acids. With V trimmed by 4 bases and J by 4 bases, 4 bases remained unmatched. CDR1 SGHTA and CDR2 FQGNSA come from the germline V gene.

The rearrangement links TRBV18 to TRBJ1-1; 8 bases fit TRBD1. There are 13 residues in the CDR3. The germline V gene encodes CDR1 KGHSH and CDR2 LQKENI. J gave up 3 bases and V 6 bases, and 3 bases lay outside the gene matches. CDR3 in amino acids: CASSLTGDTEAFF. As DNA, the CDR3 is TGTGCCAGCTCGCTGACAGGGGACACTGAAGCTTTCTTT.

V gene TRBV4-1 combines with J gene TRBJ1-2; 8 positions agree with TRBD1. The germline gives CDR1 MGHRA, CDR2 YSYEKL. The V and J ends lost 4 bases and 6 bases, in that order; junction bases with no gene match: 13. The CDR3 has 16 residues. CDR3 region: CASSPPRRTGRDGYTF. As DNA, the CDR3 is TGCGCCAGCAGCCCCCCCCGGAGGACAGGGCGGGATGGCTACACCTTC.

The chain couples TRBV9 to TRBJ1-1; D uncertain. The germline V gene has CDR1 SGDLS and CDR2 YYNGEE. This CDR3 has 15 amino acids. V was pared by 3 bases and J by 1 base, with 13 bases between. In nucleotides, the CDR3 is TGTGCCAGCAGCGGGGTCACGCTGAAGAACACTGAAGCTTTCTTT. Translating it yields CASSGVTLKNTEAFF. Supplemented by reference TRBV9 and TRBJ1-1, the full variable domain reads DSGVTQTPKHLITATGQRVTLRCSPRSGDLSVYWYQQSLDQGLQFLIQYYNGEERAKGNILERFSAQQFPDLHSELNLSSLELGDSALYFCASSGVTLKNTEAFFGQGTRLTVV.

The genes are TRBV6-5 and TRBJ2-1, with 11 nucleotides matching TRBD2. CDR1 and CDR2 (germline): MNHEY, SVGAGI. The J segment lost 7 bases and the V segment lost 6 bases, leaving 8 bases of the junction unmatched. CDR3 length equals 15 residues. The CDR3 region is CASRSASGGYNEQFF. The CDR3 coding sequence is TGTGCCAGCAGGTCGGCTAGCGGGGGGTATAATGAGCAGTTCTTC.

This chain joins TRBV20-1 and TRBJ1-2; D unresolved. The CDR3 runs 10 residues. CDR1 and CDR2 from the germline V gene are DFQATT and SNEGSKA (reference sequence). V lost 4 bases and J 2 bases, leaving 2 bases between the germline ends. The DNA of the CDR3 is TGCAGTGCTACAAACTATGGCTACACCTTC. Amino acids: CSATNYGYTF.

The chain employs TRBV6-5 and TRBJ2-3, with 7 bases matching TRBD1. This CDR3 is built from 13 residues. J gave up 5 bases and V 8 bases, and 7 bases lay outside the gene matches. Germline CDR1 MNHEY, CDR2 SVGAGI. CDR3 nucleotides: TGTGCCAGCTCTAGGGGGCGAGGAGATACGCAGTATTTT. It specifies CASSRGRGDTQYF.

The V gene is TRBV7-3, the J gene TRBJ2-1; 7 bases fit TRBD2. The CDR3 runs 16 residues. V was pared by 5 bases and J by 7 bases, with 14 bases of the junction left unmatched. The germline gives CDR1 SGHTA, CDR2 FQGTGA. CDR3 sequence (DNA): TGTGCCAGCAGCCTCCTCGGGACTACCTTCGGAAATGAGCAGTTCTTC. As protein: CASSLLGTTFGNEQFF. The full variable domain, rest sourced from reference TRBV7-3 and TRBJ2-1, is GAGVSQTPSNKVTEKGKYVELRCDPISGHTALYWYRQSLGQGPEFLIYFQGTGAADDSGLPNDRFFAVRPEGSVSTLKIQRTERGDSAVYLCASSLLGTTFGNEQFFGPGTRLTVL.

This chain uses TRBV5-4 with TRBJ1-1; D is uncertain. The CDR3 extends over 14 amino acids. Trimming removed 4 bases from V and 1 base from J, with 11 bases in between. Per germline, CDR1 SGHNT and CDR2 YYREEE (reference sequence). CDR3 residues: CASSPPVENTEAFF. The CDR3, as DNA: TGTGCCAGCAGCCCTCCGGTAGAGAACACTGAAGCTTTCTTT.

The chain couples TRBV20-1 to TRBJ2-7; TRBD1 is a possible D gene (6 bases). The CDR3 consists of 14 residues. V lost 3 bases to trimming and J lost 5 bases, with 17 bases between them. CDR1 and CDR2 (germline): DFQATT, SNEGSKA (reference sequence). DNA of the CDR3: TGCAGTGCTAGTCCCTCAGACAGGCCCCACGAGCAGTACTTC. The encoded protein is CSASPSDRPHEQYF.

In nucleotides, the CDR3 is TGTGCCAGCGGACAGGGCCAAAACACTGAAGCTTTCTTT. Translation gives CASGQGQNTEAFF. This chain uses TRBV2 with TRBJ1-1; 8 bases line up with TRBD1. Germline CDR1 reads SNHLY; CDR2 reads FYNNEI. J gave up 2 bases and V 8 bases, and 4 bases lay outside the gene matches. The CDR3 sequence is 13 residues long. Supplemented by reference TRBV2 and TRBJ1-1, the full variable domain reads EPEVTQTPSHQVTQMGQEVILRCVPISNHLYFYWYRQILGQKVEFLVSFYNNEISEKSEIFDDQFSVERPDGSNFTLKIRSTKLEDSAMYFCASGQGQNTEAFFGQGTRLTVV.

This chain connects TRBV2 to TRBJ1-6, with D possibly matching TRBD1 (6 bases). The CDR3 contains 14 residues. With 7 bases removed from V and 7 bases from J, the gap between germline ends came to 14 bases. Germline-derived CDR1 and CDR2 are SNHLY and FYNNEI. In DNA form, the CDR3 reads TGTGCCAGCAAGCGCGAACAGGGCAATTCACCCCTCCACTTT. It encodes CASKREQGNSPLHF.

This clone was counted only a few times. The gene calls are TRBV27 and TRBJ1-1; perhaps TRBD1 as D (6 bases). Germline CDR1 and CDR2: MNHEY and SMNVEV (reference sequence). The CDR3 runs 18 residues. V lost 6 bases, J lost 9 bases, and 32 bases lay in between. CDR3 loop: CASSLSARTYRVPSKAFF. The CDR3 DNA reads TGTGCCAGCAGCCTCTCCGCTCGAACCTACAGGGTTCCAAGCAAAGCTTTCTTT.

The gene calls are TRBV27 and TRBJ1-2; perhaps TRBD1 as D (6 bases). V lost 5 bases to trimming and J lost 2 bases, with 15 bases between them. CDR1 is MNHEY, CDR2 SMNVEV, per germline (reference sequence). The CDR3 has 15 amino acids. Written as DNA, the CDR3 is TGTGCCAGCAGTCCAATCTCCACAGGGAACTATGGCTACACCTTC. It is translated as CASSPISTGNYGYTF.

The CDR3 DNA reads as TGTGCCAGCAGACCCGACCGAGCTGAAGCTTTCTTT. It translates to CASRPDRAEAFF. This chain joins TRBV28 and TRBJ1-1; the D is unclear. Germline assignment: CDR1 MDHEN and CDR2 SYDVKM. Trimming cost V 6 bases and J 6 bases, with 11 bases left between them. The CDR3 consists of 12 residues.

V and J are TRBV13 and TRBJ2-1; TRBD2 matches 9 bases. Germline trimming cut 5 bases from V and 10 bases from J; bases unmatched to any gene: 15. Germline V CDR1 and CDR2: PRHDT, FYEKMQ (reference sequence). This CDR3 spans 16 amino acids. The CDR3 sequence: CASSPVGGGGAREQFF. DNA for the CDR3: TGTGCCAGCAGCCCCGTTGGTGGCGGGGGGGCCCGGGAGCAGTTCTTC. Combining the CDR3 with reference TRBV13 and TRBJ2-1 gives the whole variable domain AAGVIQSPRHLIKEKRETATLKCYPIPRHDTVYWYQQGPGQDPQFLISFYEKMQSDKGSIPDRFSAQQFSDYHSELNMSSLELGDSALYFCASSPVGGGGAREQFFGPGTRLTVL.

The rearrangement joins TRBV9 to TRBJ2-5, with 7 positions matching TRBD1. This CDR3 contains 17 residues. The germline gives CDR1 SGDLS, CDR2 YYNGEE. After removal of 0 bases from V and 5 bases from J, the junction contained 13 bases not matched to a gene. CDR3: CASSVGGTAPGTETQYF. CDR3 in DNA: TGTGCCAGCAGCGTAGGAGGGACAGCTCCGGGTACGGAGACCCAGTACTTC.

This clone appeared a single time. The CDR3 loop reads CASKVAGKGSYTGELFF. In DNA form, the CDR3 reads TGTGCCAGTAAGGTGGCCGGGAAGGGGTCCTACACCGGGGAGCTGTTTTTT. The chain couples TRBV19 to TRBJ2-2, with D perhaps being TRBD1 or TRBD2 (5 bases each). V dropped 7 bases and J dropped 3 bases, with 21 bases sitting between them. Germline CDR1 is LNHDA and CDR2 is SQIVND (reference sequence). The CDR3 runs to 17 residues.

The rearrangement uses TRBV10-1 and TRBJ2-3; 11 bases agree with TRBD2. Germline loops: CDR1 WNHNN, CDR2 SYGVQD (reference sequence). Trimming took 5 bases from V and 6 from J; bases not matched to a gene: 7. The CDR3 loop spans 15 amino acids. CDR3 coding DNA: TGCGCCAGCAGTCCAGGACTAGCGGGCTCGGATACGCAGTATTTT. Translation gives CASSPGLAGSDTQYF.

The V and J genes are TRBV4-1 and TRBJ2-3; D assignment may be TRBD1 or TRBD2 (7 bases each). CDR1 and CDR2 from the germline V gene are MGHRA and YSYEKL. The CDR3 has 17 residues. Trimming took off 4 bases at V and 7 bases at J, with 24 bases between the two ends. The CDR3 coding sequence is TGCGCCAGCAGCCCGAAGTGGGACAGAGGGGGGGTTAATACGCAGTATTTT. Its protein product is CASSPKWDRGGVNTQYF.

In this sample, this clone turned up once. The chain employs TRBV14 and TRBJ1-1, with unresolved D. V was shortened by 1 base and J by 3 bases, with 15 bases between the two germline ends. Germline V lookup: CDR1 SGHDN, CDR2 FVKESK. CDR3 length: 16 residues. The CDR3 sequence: CASSQVTPGRYTEAFF. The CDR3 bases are TGTGCCAGCAGCCAAGTCACACCAGGACGTTACACTGAAGCTTTCTTT.

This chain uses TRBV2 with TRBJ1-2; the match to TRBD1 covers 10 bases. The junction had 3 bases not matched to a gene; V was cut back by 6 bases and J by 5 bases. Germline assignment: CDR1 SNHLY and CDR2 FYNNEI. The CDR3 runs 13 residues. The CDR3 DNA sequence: TGTGCCAGCAGGGAGGACAGGGGGTATGGCTACACCTTC. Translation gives CASREDRGYGYTF.

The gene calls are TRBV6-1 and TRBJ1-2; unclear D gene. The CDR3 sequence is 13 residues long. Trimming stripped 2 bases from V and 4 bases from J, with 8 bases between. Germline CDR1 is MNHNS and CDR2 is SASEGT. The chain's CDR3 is CASSESVTYGYTF. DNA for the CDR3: TGTGCCAGCAGTGAATCTGTAACCTATGGCTACACCTTC.